This entry concerns a single T cell receptor (beta chain). The antigen is unknown. This entry is derived from a study of human T cells and chemical hapten exposure. Whole-study findings and limits: Patch test score rose with PT1 expanded TCR count, significant at thresholds 8, 16 and 32, not 4. TCRs whose frequency exceeded 1 in 1000 remained the same following DPC sensitization.

TCRdb processed the RACE reads anew with MiXCR; each CDR3 protein has one entry. The sample shows 190,000 or so distinct CDR3 sequences, 25% to 35% of them seen only once. Time point given: pre-sensitization, week 0. The treatment denotes: therapeutic diphenylcyclopropenone sensitization with weekly scalp DPC. Only after blood had been drawn was each patch test applied. CDR3 size: 15 residues. Looked up from germline, CDR1 is MDHEN and CDR2 is SYDVKM. V shed 5 bases and J shed 2 bases, with 13 bases lying between them. The receptor comes from a woman in her 30s with alopecia areata. Some clones in this sample may be carry-over from other donors' samples. This sequence joins TRBV28 and TRBJ1-5; no firm D call. Here the sequenced sample was whole blood, taken in connection with sensitization to the hapten diphenylcyclopropenone (DPC). The CDR3 DNA sequence: TGTGCCAGCAGTAGTCCAGCGGCCGGCAATCAGCCCCAGCATTTT. Its protein product is CASSSPAAGNQPQHF. Variable domain in full (rest from reference TRBV28 and TRBJ1-5): DVKVTQSSRYLVKRTGEKVFLECVQDMDHENMFWYRQDPGLGLRLIYFSYDVKMKEKGDIPEGYSVSREKKERFSLILESASTNQTSMYLCASSSPAAGNQPQHFGDGTRLSIL.